Shown below are 27 T cell receptor beta chains from a single sample sequenced in a study of blood T cell repertoires in COVID-19. Assay: immunoSEQ multiplex PCR; the TCRdb copy retains only in-frame clones and omits some. In the table there are 200,000 to 250,000 clones, roughly 84% of which are singletons. Material: PBMCs or T cells enriched from blood (not recorded which). These receptors all come from a middle-aged woman who had recovered from COVID-19.

This clone showed up just a few times. The rearrangement links TRBV11-3 to TRBJ2-5; 9 bases agree with TRBD2. CDR1 is SGHNT, CDR2 YENEEA, per germline. The CDR3 is 20 amino acids. The trim removed 1 base at V and 5 bases at J, leaving 20 bases unmatched. DNA of the CDR3: TGTGCCAGCAGCTTAGCGTTCGACCCCAGCGGGAGGCCAGTTTGGGAGACCCAGTACTTC. This encodes CASSLAFDPSGRPVWETQYF.

This sequence joins TRBV2 and TRBJ1-5; TRBD1 matches at 9 bases. The V and J ends lost 2 bases and 6 bases, in that order; junction bases with no gene match: 2. This CDR3 is built from 14 residues. Germline V CDR1 and CDR2: SNHLY, FYNNEI. CDR3: CASSETGGFQPQHF. In DNA, the CDR3 is TGTGCCAGCAGTGAAACAGGGGGCTTTCAGCCCCAGCATTTT.

V usage is TRBV28 and J usage is TRBJ2-2; 8 bases are a match to TRBD2. The V gene's germline CDR1 is MDHEN and CDR2 SYDVKM. The junction had 10 bases not matched to a gene; V was cut back by 11 bases and J by 2 bases. The length of the CDR3 is 15 residues. CDR3 bases: TGTGCCGCGGCGTTTACTAGCGGTAACACCGGGGAGCTGTTTTTT. Protein sequence: CAAAFTSGNTGELFF.

This clone was counted once. The CDR3 sequence is CASNDRGRTEAFF. Here the CDR3 DNA reads TGTGCCAGTAATGACAGGGGGCGGACTGAAGCTTTCTTT. V is TRBV19 and J is TRBJ1-1, with 10 nucleotides matching TRBD1. The CDR3 length is 13 residues. Trimming took 7 bases from V and 5 from J; bases not matched to a gene: 4. Germline loops: CDR1 LNHDA, CDR2 SQIVND (reference sequence).

This chain joins TRBV19 and TRBJ2-4, with 9 bases identical to TRBD1. The J segment lost 0 bases and the V segment lost 6 bases, leaving 3 bases of the junction unmatched. CDR3 length: 15 residues. Germline assignment: CDR1 LNHDA and CDR2 SQIVND (reference sequence). The CDR3 coding sequence is TGTGCCAGTAGCACAGGGGGCTCAGCCAAAAACATTCAGTACTTC. Amino acids: CASSTGGSAKNIQYF.

The J gene is TRBJ1-6, the V gene TRBV30; TRBD1 aligns across 7 bases. The CDR3 is made up of 14 amino acids. Germline trimming cut 4 bases from V and 6 bases from J; bases unmatched to any gene: 6. Germline V gene sequence: CDR1 GTSNPN, CDR2 SVGIG (reference sequence). The CDR3 here is CAWTSGQSNSPLHF. The CDR3 nucleotides are TGTGCCTGGACTTCGGGACAGAGTAATTCACCCCTCCACTTT.

J is TRBJ1-3 and V is TRBV28; 10 bases line up with TRBD1. There are 14 residues in the CDR3. The germline V gene encodes CDR1 MDHEN and CDR2 SYDVKM. Trimming cost V 6 bases and J 3 bases; bases outside gene matches: 2. The CDR3 DNA reads as TGTGCCAGCAGGGGACAGGGGAGTGGAAACACCATATATTTT. This translates into CASRGQGSGNTIYF. The full variable domain, in which reference TRBV28 and TRBJ1-3 provide the parts outside the CDR3, is DVKVTQSSRYLVKRTGEKVFLECVQDMDHENMFWYRQDPGLGLRLIYFSYDVKMKEKGDIPEGYSVSREKKERFSLILESASTNQTSMYLCASRGQGSGNTIYFGEGSWLTVV.

The chain joins TRBV7-2 to TRBJ2-3; 7 nucleotides match TRBD2. This CDR3 region has 13 residues. The V segment lost 6 bases and the J segment 6 bases; nucleotides outside the gene matches: 6. Germline V gene data show CDR1 as SGHTA and CDR2 as FQGNSA. CDR3: CASSNQGGDTQYF. The CDR3 nucleotides read TGTGCCAGCAGTAACCAGGGAGGGGATACGCAGTATTTT.

The chain links TRBV28 to TRBJ2-3; a possible D gene is TRBD1 (5 bases). V was clipped by 2 bases and J by 2 bases, with 11 bases between them. The CDR3 runs to 15 residues. Germline V CDR1 and CDR2: MDHEN, SYDVKM. CDR3 coding DNA: TGTGCCAGCAGTTTAGCAGGGCCCCCCACAGATACGCAGTATTTT. Residues: CASSLAGPPTDTQYF.

V gene TRBV7-9 combines with J gene TRBJ1-2, with D hard to call. Germline-derived CDR1 and CDR2 are SEHNR and FQNEAQ (reference sequence). Deletions cut 3 bases from V and 7 bases from J, with 12 bases between. The CDR3 contains 13 residues. The DNA of the CDR3 is TGTGCCAGCAGCTTCGAGGGAATCGGTGGCTACACCTTC. This gives the protein CASSFEGIGGYTF.

This chain joins TRBV9 and TRBJ2-1; 7 bases are a match to TRBD2. CDR1 is SGDLS and CDR2 is YYNGEE in the germline V gene. V shed 4 bases, J shed 0 bases, and the junction held 4 bases outside the gene matches. The CDR3 is 15 residues long. The CDR3 is CASSRDYPSYNEQFF. The CDR3 nucleotides are TGTGCCAGCAGCCGGGACTACCCCTCCTACAATGAGCAGTTCTTC.

The chain has TRBV9 and TRBJ2-6; 9 bases match TRBD1. The germline CDR1 and CDR2 sequences are SGDLS and YYNGEE. There are 18 residues in the CDR3. Trimming removed 3 bases from V and 0 bases from J; junction bases left unmatched: 7. The chain's CDR3 is CASSGDRGKYSGANVLTF. CDR3 nucleotide sequence: TGTGCCAGCAGCGGCGACAGGGGGAAGTACTCTGGGGCCAACGTCCTGACTTTC.

V usage is TRBV28 and J usage is TRBJ2-1; D is undetermined. The CDR3 spans 14 residues. Per the germline V gene, CDR1 is MDHEN and CDR2 is SYDVKM. Deletions cut 0 bases from V and 7 bases from J, with 10 bases between. As DNA, the CDR3 is TGTGCCAGCAGTTTATGGAGCAAGAGGAATGAGCAGTTCTTC. Its translation is CASSLWSKRNEQFF.

This chain connects TRBV11-2 to TRBJ2-3; 8 positions match TRBD2. Trimming removed 1 base from V and 2 bases from J; junction bases left unmatched: 8. This CDR3 has 17 residues. The V gene's germline CDR1 is SGHAT and CDR2 FQNNGV. The CDR3, as DNA: TGTGCCAGCAGCTTAGGGGTAGCGGGATGGGTCACAGATACGCAGTATTTT. Translating it yields CASSLGVAGWVTDTQYF.

The V gene is TRBV30, the J gene TRBJ2-2; 11 bases are a match to TRBD1. Germline trimming cut 5 bases from V and 6 bases from J; bases unmatched to any gene: 8. Germline CDR1 GTSNPN, CDR2 SVGIG (reference sequence). The CDR3 has 15 amino acids. The DNA for the CDR3 is TGTGCCTGGGACAGGACAGGGGGCATTTCCGGGGAGCTGTTTTTT. Its protein is CAWDRTGGISGELFF.

This clone appeared once. The chain couples TRBV20-1 to TRBJ2-1; 7 nucleotides match TRBD2. The CDR3 loop spans 16 amino acids. Per germline, CDR1 DFQATT and CDR2 SNEGSKA (reference sequence). The V gene end was trimmed by 3 bases and the J gene end by 7 bases; junction bases not matched to a gene: 15. CDR3 region: CSASTGGSSRSNEQFF. In DNA form, the CDR3 reads TGCAGTGCTAGTACGGGAGGCTCATCACGATCTAATGAGCAGTTCTTC.

The genes are TRBV29-1 and TRBJ2-7, with 13 bases matching TRBD2. The CDR3 sequence is 18 residues long. Germline values: CDR1 SQVTM, CDR2 ANQGSEA. Unmatched junction bases numbered 12, after V lost 0 bases and J lost 4 bases. This CDR3 reads CSVEDQLAGGPGGYEQYF. The CDR3 bases are TGCAGCGTTGAAGATCAACTAGCGGGAGGGCCGGGAGGATACGAGCAGTACTTC.

J is TRBJ1-4 and V is TRBV5-1, with D possibly matching TRBD1 (6 bases). Looked up from germline, CDR1 is SGHRS and CDR2 is YFSETQ. The CDR3 has 16 residues. The germline V and J ends were trimmed by 4 bases and 5 bases, with 18 bases remaining between them. CDR3 protein: CASSPWGHRSNEKLFF. The DNA for the CDR3 is TGCGCCAGCAGCCCGTGGGGGCACAGATCCAATGAAAAACTGTTTTTT. Full variable domain (rest looked up from reference TRBV5-1 and TRBJ1-4): KAGVTQTPRYLIKTRGQQVTLSCSPISGHRSVSWYQQTPGQGLQFLFEYFSETQRNKGNFPGRFSGRQFSNSRSEMNVSTLELGDSALYLCASSPWGHRSNEKLFFGSGTQLSVL.

The rearrangement links TRBV4-1 to TRBJ2-1; 8 bases fit TRBD2. This CDR3 comprises 17 residues. Germline V gives CDR1 MGHRA, CDR2 YSYEKL. The V segment lost 4 bases and the J segment 4 bases; nucleotides outside the gene matches: 12. CDR3 in DNA: TGCGCCAGCAGCCCCCTAGCCGTAGCGGGACCATACAATGAGCAGTTCTTC. This sequence encodes CASSPLAVAGPYNEQFF.

This chain uses TRBV5-4 with TRBJ2-2; the D gene is possibly TRBD2 (7 bases). With 5 bases removed from V and 1 base from J, the gap between germline ends came to 12 bases. The CDR3 contains 15 residues. Germline-derived CDR1 and CDR2 are SGHNT and YYREEE (reference sequence). CDR3 DNA sequence: TGTGCCAGCAGGGGGGGGACACTGAACACCGGGGAGCTGTTTTTT. As protein: CASRGGTLNTGELFF.

J is TRBJ1-1 and V is TRBV6-5; unclear D gene. CDR1 is MNHEY, CDR2 SVGAGI, per germline. Trimming removed 5 bases at V and 1 base at J, with 8 bases between. The CDR3 runs to 13 residues. CDR3 in amino acids: CASSNRQNTEAFF. The CDR3 DNA reads TGTGCCAGCAGTAACCGACAGAACACTGAAGCTTTCTTT.

The gene calls are TRBV27 and TRBJ2-3, with D hard to call. CDR3 length equals 11 residues. Trimming stripped 3 bases from V and 5 bases from J, with 3 bases between. Germline loops: CDR1 MNHEY, CDR2 SMNVEV (reference sequence). The DNA for the CDR3 is TGTGCCAGCAGTTTTCTAGATACGCAGTATTTT. It specifies CASSFLDTQYF.

The genes are TRBV3-1 (or the pseudogene TRBV3-2) and TRBJ2-3; TRBD2 is a possible D gene (5 bases). The germline V gene has CDR1 LGHDT and CDR2 YNNKEL (reference sequence). With 4 bases removed from V and 5 bases from J, the gap between germline ends came to 10 bases. The length of the CDR3 is 13 residues. The CDR3 DNA is TGTGCCAGCAGCCCGGCCAGCGGAGATACGCAGTATTTT. Amino acid sequence: CASSPASGDTQYF.

This clone came up a few times. This chain uses TRBV7-8 with TRBJ2-2; 8 nucleotides agree with TRBD1. Germline CDR1 SGHVS, CDR2 FQNEAQ. The CDR3 is 16 amino acids. The trim removed 7 bases at V and 2 bases at J, leaving 9 bases unmatched. The CDR3 here is CASTPPGQANTGELFF. CDR3 sequence (DNA): TGTGCCAGCACACCACCGGGACAGGCAAACACCGGGGAGCTGTTTTTT.

The chain combines TRBV11-3 with TRBJ2-1; 16 nucleotides align to TRBD2. The trim removed 4 bases at V and 2 bases at J, leaving 11 bases unmatched. The length of the CDR3 is 20 residues. CDR1 and CDR2 (germline): SGHNT, YENEEA. CDR3 nucleotides: TGTGCCAGCAGCTCGTTCGGGACTAGCGGGAGGGCCGGGACCTACAATGAGCAGTTCTTC. Translated, it gives CASSSFGTSGRAGTYNEQFF. The complete variable domain, with remaining parts taken from reference TRBV11-3 and TRBJ2-1, reads EAGVVQSPRYKIIEKKQPVAFWCNPISGHNTLYWYLQNLGQGPELLIRYENEEAVDDSQLPKDRFSAERLKGVDSTLKIQPAELGDSAVYLCASSSFGTSGRAGTYNEQFFGPGTRLTVL.

The chain carries TRBV6-5 and TRBJ2-7; TRBD2 might be the D (6 bases). Trimming removed 6 bases at V and 2 bases at J, with 14 bases between. Germline V gene data show CDR1 as MNHEY and CDR2 as SVGAGI. The CDR3 runs 14 residues. The CDR3 nucleotides are TGTGCCAGCAGAGATTCTAGCGTTGCCTACGAGCAGTACGTC. Protein: CASRDSSVAYEQYV.

The chain uses TRBV15 and TRBJ2-5; the match to TRBD1 covers 8 bases. Germline V gene sequence: CDR1 LNHNV, CDR2 YYDKDF (reference sequence). With 1 base clipped from V and 3 bases from J, the junction kept 4 bases outside the gene matches. The CDR3 contains 15 residues. CDR3 in DNA: TGTGCCACCAGCAGAGGATTGACAGGGGAAGAGACCCAGTACTTC. Its translation is CATSRGLTGEETQYF.